These 17 T cell receptor beta chains originate from one sample sequenced in a study of cytomegalovirus exposure and HLA in healthy donors. Primers for the PCR totalled 60 Vbeta and 13 Jbeta. Assay: immunoSEQ multiplex PCR; the TCRdb copy retains only in-frame clones and omits some. The sample lists 150,000 to 200,000 clones, just over 75% occurring once. Sequencing was carried out using PBMCs. These receptors came from a man aged 30-40 years in good health and CMV-seronegative.

The chain links TRBV25-1 to TRBJ1-5; TRBD1 aligns across 7 bases. In germline, CDR1 is MGHDK, CDR2 SYGVNS. The CDR3 totals 14 residues. V lost 6 bases and J lost 2; bases outside the gene matches: 4. Written as DNA, the CDR3 is TGTGCCAGCAGCACCGGGACAGGCAATCAGCCCCAGCATTTT. Translating it yields CASSTGTGNQPQHF.

J is TRBJ2-7 and V is TRBV6-6, with 8 bases identical to TRBD2. This CDR3 has 16 amino acids. The V gene's germline CDR1 is MNHNY and CDR2 SVGAGI (reference sequence). V was clipped by 2 bases and J by 3 bases; unmatched bases: 9. The CDR3 DNA sequence: TGTGCCAGCAGTTACACCGCAACTAGCGGTTTCTACGAGCAGTACTTC. Its protein is CASSYTATSGFYEQYF.

The chain uses TRBV10-1 and TRBJ2-3; 8 bases agree with TRBD2. The germline V gene encodes CDR1 WNHNN and CDR2 SYGVQD (reference sequence). CDR3 size: 15 residues. J lost 1 base, V lost 3 bases, and 3 bases had no gene match. This CDR3 reads CASSEGSGGTDTQYF. In nucleotides, the CDR3 is TGCGCCAGCAGTGAAGGTAGCGGGGGCACAGATACGCAGTATTTT.

This chain uses TRBV28 with TRBJ1-4; the match to TRBD1 covers 7 bases. The length of the CDR3 is 14 residues. V shed 5 bases and J 8 bases; nucleotides not matched to a gene: 8. Germline V gives CDR1 MDHEN, CDR2 SYDVKM. The CDR3 bases are TGTGCCAGCAGTATAGGACAGGTCTACGAAAAACTGTTTTTT. Encoded protein: CASSIGQVYEKLFF.

J is TRBJ2-2 and V is TRBV5-6; TRBD2 matches 9 bases. Germline values: CDR1 SGHDT, CDR2 YYEEEE. Unmatched junction bases numbered 6, after V lost 2 bases and J lost 7 bases. The CDR3 is 15 residues long. CDR3 loop: CASSLPGLAFGELFF. DNA for the CDR3: TGTGCCAGCAGCTTACCGGGACTAGCTTTCGGGGAGCTGTTTTTT. Filled out from reference TRBV5-6 and TRBJ2-2, the complete variable domain reads DAGVTQSPTHLIKTRGQQVTLRCSPKSGHDTVSWYQQALGQGPQFIFQYYEEEERQRGNFPDRFSGHQFPNYSSELNVNALLLGDSALYLCASSLPGLAFGELFFGEGSRLTVL.

The rearrangement links TRBV6-5 to TRBJ2-7; perhaps TRBD2 as D (5 bases). This CDR3 is built from 12 residues. V was cut by 5 bases and J by 6 bases, with 11 bases left in between. Germline values: CDR1 MNHEY, CDR2 SVGAGI. The CDR3 loop is CASSPSGIEQYF. The CDR3 nucleotides read TGTGCCAGCAGTCCCTCGGGGATCGAGCAGTACTTC.

This chain's CDR3 is CASTISGTGRTGELFF. The CDR3 nucleotides are TGTGCCAGCACTATCTCCGGGACAGGTCGCACCGGGGAGCTGTTTTTT. This chain joins TRBV28 and TRBJ2-2, with TRBD1 matching over 8 bases. Germline lookup yields CDR1 MDHEN and CDR2 SYDVKM. The CDR3 extends over 16 amino acids. The ends lost 7 bases at V and 4 bases at J; junction bases unmatched: 11.

The chain employs TRBV28 and TRBJ2-7, with TRBD1 matching over 7 bases. Losses at the gene ends were 9 bases for V and 0 bases for J; bases not matched to a gene: 5. The germline V gene has CDR1 MDHEN and CDR2 SYDVKM. CDR3 length equals 13 residues. This CDR3 reads CASITGDSYEQYF. Here the CDR3 DNA reads TGTGCCAGTATCACAGGGGACTCCTACGAGCAGTACTTC.

The J gene is TRBJ2-1, the V gene TRBV30, with 9 bases matching TRBD2. Germline trimming cut 0 bases from V and 3 bases from J; bases unmatched to any gene: 9. Looked up from germline, CDR1 is GTSNPN and CDR2 is SVGIG (reference sequence). CDR3 length: 17 amino acids. CDR3 loop: CAWSVLSSSGSYNEQFF. The CDR3 region has the DNA TGTGCCTGGAGTGTACTATCGAGTAGCGGGAGCTACAATGAGCAGTTCTTC. Full variable domain (missing parts from reference TRBV30 and TRBJ2-1): SQTIHQWPATLVQPVGSPLSLECTVEGTSNPNLYWYRQAAGRGLQLLFYSVGIGQISSEVPQNLSASRPQDRQFILSSKKLLLSDSGFYLCAWSVLSSSGSYNEQFFGPGTRLTVL.

The chain is built from TRBV7-9 and TRBJ2-5, with 7 nucleotides matching TRBD2. CDR3 length: 14 amino acids. J gave up 0 bases and V 4 bases, and 2 bases lay outside the gene matches. Germline assignment: CDR1 SEHNR and CDR2 FQNEAQ (reference sequence). CDR3 residues: CASSSGGNQETQYF. The CDR3 nucleotides are TGTGCCAGCAGCTCGGGAGGAAACCAAGAGACCCAGTACTTC.

The chain combines TRBV5-4 with TRBJ2-2; 11 positions agree with TRBD2. Trimming took 5 bases from V and 1 from J; bases not matched to a gene: 4. The CDR3 is 16 residues long. CDR1 is SGHNT and CDR2 is YYREEE in the germline V gene (reference sequence). The chain's CDR3 is CASSLAGGMNTGELFF. Here the CDR3 DNA reads TGTGCCAGCAGTTTAGCGGGAGGGATGAACACCGGGGAGCTGTTTTTT. Based on the CDR3 plus reference TRBV5-4 and TRBJ2-2, the full variable domain is ETGVTQSPTHLIKTRGQQVTLRCSSQSGHNTVSWYQQALGQGPQFIFQYYREEENGRGNFPPRFSGLQFPNYSSELNVNALELDDSALYLCASSLAGGMNTGELFFGEGSRLTVL.

The chain links TRBV4-1 to TRBJ2-1; tentatively, D is TRBD2 (5 bases). V lost 1 base to trimming and J lost 1 base, with 8 bases between them. The V gene's germline CDR1 is MGHRA and CDR2 YSYEKL. The CDR3 covers 15 residues. The CDR3 DNA is TGCGCCAGCAGCCAAGGGGTAGCGTCCTACAATGAGCAGTTCTTC. Residues: CASSQGVASYNEQFF.

The table lists this clone with a count of one. V gene TRBV7-3 combines with J gene TRBJ2-7; 7 bases fit TRBD1. CDR1 is SGHTA, CDR2 FQGTGA, per germline. This CDR3 is built from 13 residues. The V and J ends lost 5 bases and 5 bases, in that order; junction bases with no gene match: 6. The CDR3 reads CASSRGGLDEQYF. Written as DNA, the CDR3 is TGTGCCAGCAGCCGAGGGGGCTTGGACGAGCAGTACTTC.

The chain employs TRBV6-1 and TRBJ2-1, with D tentatively TRBD2 (6 bases). V lost 6 bases to trimming and J lost 9 bases, with 21 bases between them. Germline CDR1 is MNHNS and CDR2 is SASEGT. The CDR3 spans 15 residues. CDR3 loop: CASSLRLGVGSEQFF. For the CDR3, the DNA is TGTGCCAGCAGCCTACGACTAGGCGTCGGGAGTGAGCAGTTCTTC.

The rearrangement joins TRBV5-5 to TRBJ2-1; D remains unclear. Trimming cost V 2 bases and J 4 bases, with 4 bases left between them. The CDR3 length is 12 residues. The germline V gene encodes CDR1 SGHKS and CDR2 YYEKEE (reference sequence). The CDR3 protein is CASSFPYNEQFF. CDR3 DNA: TGTGCCAGCAGCTTCCCTTACAATGAGCAGTTCTTC.

V is TRBV18 and J is TRBJ2-7; TRBD2 matches at 9 bases. Trimming at V came to 4 bases and at J to 2 bases, leaving 3 bases not matched to a gene. This CDR3 has 14 residues. Per germline, CDR1 KGHSH and CDR2 LQKENI. The chain's CDR3 is CASSRTSVTYEQYF. CDR3 coding DNA: TGTGCCAGCTCACGGACTAGCGTAACCTACGAGCAGTACTTC. The full variable domain, completed using reference TRBV18 and TRBJ2-7, is NAGVMQNPRHLVRRRGQEARLRCSPMKGHSHVYWYRQLPEEGLKFMVYLQKENIIDESGMPKERFSAEFPKEGPSILRIQQVVRGDSAAYFCASSRTSVTYEQYFGPGTRLTVT.

This chain uses TRBV7-7 with TRBJ2-2; 7 nucleotides agree with TRBD2. This CDR3 contains 16 residues. Germline V lookup: CDR1 SSHAT, CDR2 FNYEAQ (reference sequence). V gave up 2 bases and J gave up 6 bases; unmatched junction bases: 9. Here the CDR3 reads CASSLLDRREPGELFF. CDR3 nucleotides: TGTGCCAGCAGCTTACTCGACCGGCGGGAGCCCGGGGAGCTGTTTTTT.